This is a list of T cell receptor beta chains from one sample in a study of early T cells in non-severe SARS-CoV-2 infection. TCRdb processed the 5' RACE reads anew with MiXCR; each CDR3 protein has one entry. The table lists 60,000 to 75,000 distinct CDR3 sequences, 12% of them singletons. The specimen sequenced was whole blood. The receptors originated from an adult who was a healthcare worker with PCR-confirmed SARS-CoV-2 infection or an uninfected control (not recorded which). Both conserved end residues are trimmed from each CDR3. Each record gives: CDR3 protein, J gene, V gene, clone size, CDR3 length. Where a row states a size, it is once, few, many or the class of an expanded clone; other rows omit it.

CDR3: ASSFRGLGNQPQH
J: TRBJ1-5
V: TRBV7-2
size: NA
length: 13

CDR3: ASSQGPYSYEQY
J: TRBJ2-7
V: TRBV14
size: few
length: 12

CDR3: ASSRDGSTDTQY
J: TRBJ2-3
V: TRBV5-1
size: NA
length: 12

CDR3: ATSRGKQRSSYNEQF
J: TRBJ2-1
V: TRBV15
size: many
length: 15

CDR3: ASSPYRTDQPQH
J: TRBJ1-5
V: TRBV4-1
size: many
length: 12

CDR3: ASKVQNTEAF
J: TRBJ1-1
V: TRBV2
size: few
length: 10

CDR3: ASSERGGRRDTQY
J: TRBJ2-3
V: TRBV6-2/TRBV6-3
size: few
length: 13

CDR3: AWSVGGSNWNQPQH
J: TRBJ1-5
V: TRBV30
size: few
length: 14

CDR3: ASSLSGQGLQPQH
J: TRBJ1-5
V: TRBV27
size: many
length: 13

CDR3: ASSRTGNTEAF
J: TRBJ1-1
V: TRBV9
size: few
length: 11

CDR3: ASSYGRETDTQY
J: TRBJ2-3
V: TRBV6-2/TRBV6-3
size: many
length: 12

CDR3: ASSPGLAHQETQY
J: TRBJ2-5
V: TRBV10-1
size: NA
length: 13

CDR3: ASSSAGADTQY
J: TRBJ2-3
V: TRBV7-9
size: NA
length: 11

CDR3: SARTSGSNEQF
J: TRBJ2-1
V: TRBV29-1
size: NA
length: 11

CDR3: ASSPSAGGRRLSWEQF
J: TRBJ2-1
V: TRBV7-9
size: NA
length: 16

CDR3: SARALGLPIHNEQF
J: TRBJ2-1
V: TRBV20-1
size: few
length: 14

CDR3: ASSPGVAGPLEQY
J: TRBJ2-7
V: TRBV12-3/TRBV12-4
size: few
length: 13

CDR3: ATSDFRDNYEQY
J: TRBJ2-7
V: TRBV24-1
size: few
length: 12

CDR3: ASSPGQIQETQY
J: TRBJ2-5
V: TRBV7-9
size: NA
length: 12

CDR3: AWRDDRADEQF
J: TRBJ2-1
V: TRBV30
size: many
length: 11

CDR3: ASSSPTVGLHEQY
J: TRBJ2-7
V: TRBV13
size: few
length: 13

CDR3: ASTPRGSGANVLT
J: TRBJ2-6
V: TRBV6-6
size: NA
length: 13

CDR3: ASSLEGGVLRASGNTIY
J: TRBJ1-3
V: TRBV7-6
size: few
length: 17

CDR3: ASSISSPGSYEQY
J: TRBJ2-7
V: TRBV19
size: many
length: 13